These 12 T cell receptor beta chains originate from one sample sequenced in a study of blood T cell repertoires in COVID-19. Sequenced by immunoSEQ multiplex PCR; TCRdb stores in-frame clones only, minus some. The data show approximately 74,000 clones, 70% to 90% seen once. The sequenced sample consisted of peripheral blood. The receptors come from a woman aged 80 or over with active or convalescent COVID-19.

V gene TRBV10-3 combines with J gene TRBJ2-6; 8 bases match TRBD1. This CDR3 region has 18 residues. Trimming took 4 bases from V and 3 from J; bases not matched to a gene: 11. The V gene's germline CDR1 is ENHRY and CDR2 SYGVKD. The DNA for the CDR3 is TGTGCCATCAGTGTCTCACTTCTCAGGGGGCGTGGGGCCAACGTCCTGACTTTC. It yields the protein CAISVSLLRGRGANVLTF.

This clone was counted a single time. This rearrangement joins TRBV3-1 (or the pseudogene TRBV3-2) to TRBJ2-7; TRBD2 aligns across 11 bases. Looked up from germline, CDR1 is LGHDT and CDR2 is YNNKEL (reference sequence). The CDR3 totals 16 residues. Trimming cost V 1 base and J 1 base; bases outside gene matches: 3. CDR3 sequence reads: CASSQVTSGGSYEQYF. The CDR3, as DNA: TGTGCCAGCAGCCAAGTAACTAGCGGGGGATCCTACGAGCAGTACTTC.

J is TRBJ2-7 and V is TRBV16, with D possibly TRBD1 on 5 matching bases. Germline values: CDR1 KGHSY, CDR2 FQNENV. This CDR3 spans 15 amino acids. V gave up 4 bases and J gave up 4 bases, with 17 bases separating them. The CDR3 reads CASSLGHNLGYEQYF. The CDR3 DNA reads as TGTGCCAGCAGCCTCGGACACAACCTAGGATACGAGCAGTACTTC.

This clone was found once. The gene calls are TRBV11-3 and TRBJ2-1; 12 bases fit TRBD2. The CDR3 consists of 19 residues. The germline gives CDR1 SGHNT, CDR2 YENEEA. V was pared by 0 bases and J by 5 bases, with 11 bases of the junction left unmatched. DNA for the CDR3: TGTGCCAGCAGCTTAGAGGGGCTAGCGGGGGGGCGGAGGAACAATGAGCAGTTCTTC. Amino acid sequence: CASSLEGLAGGRRNNEQFF.

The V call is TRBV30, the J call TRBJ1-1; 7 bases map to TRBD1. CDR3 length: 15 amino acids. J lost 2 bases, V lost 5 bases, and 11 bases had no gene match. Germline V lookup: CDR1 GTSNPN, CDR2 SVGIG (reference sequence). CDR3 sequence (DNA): TGTGCCTGGGAACGGACCGGGACAGTCAACACTGAAGCTTTCTTT. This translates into CAWERTGTVNTEAFF.

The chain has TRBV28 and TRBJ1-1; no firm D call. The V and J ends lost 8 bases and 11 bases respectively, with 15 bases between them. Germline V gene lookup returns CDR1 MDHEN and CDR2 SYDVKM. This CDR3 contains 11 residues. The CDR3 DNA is TGTGCCAGCTATTCGGTTGGTAGCGCTTTCTTT. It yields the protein CASYSVGSAFF.

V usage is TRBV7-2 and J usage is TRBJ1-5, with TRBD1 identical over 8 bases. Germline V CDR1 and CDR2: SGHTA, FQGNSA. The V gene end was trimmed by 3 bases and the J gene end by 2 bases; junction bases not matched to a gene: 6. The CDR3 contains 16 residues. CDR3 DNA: TGTGCCAGCAGCTTGGACCCGGGACAGGGCAATCAGCCCCAGCATTTT. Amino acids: CASSLDPGQGNQPQHF.

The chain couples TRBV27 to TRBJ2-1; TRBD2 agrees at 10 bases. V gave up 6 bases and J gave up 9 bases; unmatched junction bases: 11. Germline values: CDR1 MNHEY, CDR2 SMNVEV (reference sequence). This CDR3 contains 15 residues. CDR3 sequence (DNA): TGTGCCAGCAGCCGCCCGGGACTAGCGAGTTCTGAGCAGTTCTTC. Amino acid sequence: CASSRPGLASSEQFF.

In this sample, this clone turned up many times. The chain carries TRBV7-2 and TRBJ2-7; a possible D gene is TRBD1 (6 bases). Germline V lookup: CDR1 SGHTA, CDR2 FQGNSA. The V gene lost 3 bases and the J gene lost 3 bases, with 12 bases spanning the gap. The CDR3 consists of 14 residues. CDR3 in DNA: TGTGCCAGCAGCTTCCGGGACACCATCTACGAGCAGTACTTC. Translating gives CASSFRDTIYEQYF.

In nucleotides, the CDR3 is TGCGCCAGCAGCTCGGGACAGGGGAACACTGAAGCTTTCTTT. Its protein product is CASSSGQGNTEAFF. V gene TRBV5-1 combines with J gene TRBJ1-1, with TRBD1 matching 9 bases. The V gene end was trimmed by 3 bases and the J gene end by 1 base; junction bases not matched to a gene: 1. The CDR3 is 14 residues long. CDR1 is SGHRS and CDR2 is YFSETQ in the germline V gene. The full variable domain, completed using reference TRBV5-1 and TRBJ1-1, is KAGVTQTPRYLIKTRGQQVTLSCSPISGHRSVSWYQQTPGQGLQFLFEYFSETQRNKGNFPGRFSGRQFSNSRSEMNVSTLELGDSALYLCASSSGQGNTEAFFGQGTRLTVV.

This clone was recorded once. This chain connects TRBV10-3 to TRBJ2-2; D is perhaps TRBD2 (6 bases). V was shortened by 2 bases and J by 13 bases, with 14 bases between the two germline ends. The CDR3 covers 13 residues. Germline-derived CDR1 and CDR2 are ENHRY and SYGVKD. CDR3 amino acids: CAISEMETSALFF. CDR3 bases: TGTGCCATCAGTGAGATGGAGACTAGTGCGCTGTTTTTT.

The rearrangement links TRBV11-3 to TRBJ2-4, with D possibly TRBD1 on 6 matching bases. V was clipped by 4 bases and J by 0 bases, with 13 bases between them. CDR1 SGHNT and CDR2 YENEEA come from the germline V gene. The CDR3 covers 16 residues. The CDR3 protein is CASSSRTVLAKNIQYF. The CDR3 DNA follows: TGTGCCAGCAGCTCCCGGACAGTTCTAGCCAAAAACATTCAGTACTTC.